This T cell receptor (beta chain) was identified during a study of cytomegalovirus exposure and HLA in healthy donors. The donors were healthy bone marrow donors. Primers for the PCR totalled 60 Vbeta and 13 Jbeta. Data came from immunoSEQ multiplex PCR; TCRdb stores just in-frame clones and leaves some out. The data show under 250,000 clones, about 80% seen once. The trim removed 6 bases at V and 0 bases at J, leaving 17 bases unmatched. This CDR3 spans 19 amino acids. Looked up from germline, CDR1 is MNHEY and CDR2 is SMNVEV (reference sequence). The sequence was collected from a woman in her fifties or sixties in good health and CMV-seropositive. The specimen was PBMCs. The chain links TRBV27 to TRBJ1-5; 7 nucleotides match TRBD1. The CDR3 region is CASSPLGRGVGDSNQPQHF. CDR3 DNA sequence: TGTGCCAGCAGCCCTCTGGGCAGGGGGGTAGGGGATAGCAATCAGCCCCAGCATTTT.